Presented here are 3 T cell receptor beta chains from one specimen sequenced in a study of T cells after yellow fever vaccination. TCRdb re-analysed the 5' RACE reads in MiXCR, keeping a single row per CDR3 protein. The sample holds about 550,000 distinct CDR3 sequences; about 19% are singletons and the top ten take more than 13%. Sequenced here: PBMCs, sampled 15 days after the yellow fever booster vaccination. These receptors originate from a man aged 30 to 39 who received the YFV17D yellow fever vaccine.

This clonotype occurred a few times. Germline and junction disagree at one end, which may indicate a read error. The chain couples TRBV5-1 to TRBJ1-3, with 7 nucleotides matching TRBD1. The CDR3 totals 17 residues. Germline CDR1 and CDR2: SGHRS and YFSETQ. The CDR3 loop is CASSLGPARTGGDTIYF. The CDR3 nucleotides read TGCGCCAGCAGCCTTGGGCCGGCAAGGACAGGTGGAGACACCATATATTTT.

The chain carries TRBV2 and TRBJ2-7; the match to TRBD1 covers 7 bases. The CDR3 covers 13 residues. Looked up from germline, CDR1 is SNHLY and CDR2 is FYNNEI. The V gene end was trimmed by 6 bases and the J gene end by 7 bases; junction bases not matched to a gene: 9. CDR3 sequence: CASSAFEQGEQYF. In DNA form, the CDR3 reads TGTGCCAGCAGCGCATTCGAACAGGGGGAGCAGTACTTC.

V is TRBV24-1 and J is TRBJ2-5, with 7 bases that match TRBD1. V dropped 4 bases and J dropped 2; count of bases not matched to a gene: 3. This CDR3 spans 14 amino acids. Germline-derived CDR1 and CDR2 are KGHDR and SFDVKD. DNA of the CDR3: TGTGCCACCAGTGAACAGGGGTGGCAAGAGACCCAGTACTTC. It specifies CATSEQGWQETQYF.